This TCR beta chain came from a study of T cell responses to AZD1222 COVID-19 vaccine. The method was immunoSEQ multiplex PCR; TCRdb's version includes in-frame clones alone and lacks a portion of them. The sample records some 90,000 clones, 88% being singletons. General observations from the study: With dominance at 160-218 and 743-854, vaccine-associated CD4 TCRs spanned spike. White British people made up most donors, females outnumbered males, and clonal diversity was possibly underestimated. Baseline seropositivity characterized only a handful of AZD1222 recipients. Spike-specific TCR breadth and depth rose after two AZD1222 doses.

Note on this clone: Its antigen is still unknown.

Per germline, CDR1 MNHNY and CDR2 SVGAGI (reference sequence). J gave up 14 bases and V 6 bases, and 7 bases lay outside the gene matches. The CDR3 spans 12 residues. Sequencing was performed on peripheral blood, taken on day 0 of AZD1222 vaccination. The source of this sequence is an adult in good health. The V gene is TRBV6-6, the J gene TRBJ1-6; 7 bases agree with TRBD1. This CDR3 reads CASSPGRGTLHF. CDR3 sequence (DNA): TGTGCCAGCAGCCCGGGCAGGGGGACCCTCCACTTT.